This is a list of T cell receptor beta chains from one sample in a study of blood T cells in healthy people across ages. TCRdb re-called the 5' RACE reads with MiXCR, one entry per CDR3 protein. The table records roughly 830,000 distinct CDR3 sequences, approximately 67% of them present only once. Material for sequencing was blood. The receptors were gathered from a young man in good health. The CDR3 runs from the conserved cysteine through the conserved F or W. D genes are given only for firm matches. Some rows mark clone size as missing; the rest say once, few, many or name a class of expanded clone.

TRBD1 | TRBJ1-5 | TRBV20-1 | . | CSARHPTGERYSNQPQHF | TGCAGTGCTAGACACCCGACAGGGGAGCGGTATAGCAATCAGCCCCAGCATTTT
. | TRBJ2-6 | TRBV13 | . | CASSLNPGILTF | TGTGCCAGCAGCTTAAATCCAGGCATCCTGACTTTC
. | TRBJ1-2 | TRBV20-1 | few | CSASIPRSGGYTF | TGCAGTGCTAGCATACCTCGGTCAGGGGGCTACACCTTC
. | TRBJ1-2 | TRBV20-1 | few | CSAMDGATVYGYTF | TGCAGTGCGATGGACGGGGCTACGGTCTATGGCTACACCTTC
. | TRBJ1-6 | TRBV7-9 | . | CASSLGYGNHSPLHF | TGTGCCAGCAGCTTAGGGTACGGGAACCATTCACCCCTCCACTTT
. | TRBJ2-3 | TRBV6-4 | many | CASSEGSTDTQYF | TGTGCCAGCAGTGAAGGGAGCACAGATACGCAGTATTTT
. | TRBJ2-3 | TRBV9 | . | CASSAQLPSWGPRETDTQYF | TGTGCCAGCAGCGCCCAGCTACCTTCGTGGGGTCCAAGGGAAACAGATACGCAGTATTTT
. | TRBJ1-2 | TRBV29-1 | . | CSVEGRRERDYGYTF | TGCAGCGTTGAAGGTCGGAGGGAGCGGGACTATGGCTACACCTTC
. | TRBJ2-5 | TRBV5-1 | . | CASSLVLAAQETQYF | TGCGCCAGCAGCTTGGTCCTCGCGGCCCAAGAGACCCAGTACTTC
. | TRBJ2-5 | TRBV24-1 | . | CATSGFGSETQYF | TGTGCCACCAGTGGATTCGGTAGCGAGACCCAGTACTTC
. | TRBJ2-3 | TRBV6-7 | . | CASRRSKDTTDTDTQYF | TGTGCCAGCAGAAGATCCAAAGACACCACCGACACAGATACGCAGTATTTT
TRBD1 | TRBJ2-1 | TRBV12-3/TRBV12-4 | . | CASRQSFSRDRGNNEQFF | TGTGCCAGCAGACAAAGTTTCAGCCGGGACAGGGGGAACAATGAGCAGTTCTTC
TRBD2 | TRBJ2-1 | TRBV20-1 | . | CSARVAGESYNEQFF | TGCAGTGCTAGAGTAGCGGGAGAGAGCTACAATGAGCAGTTCTTC
TRBD2 | TRBJ2-7 | TRBV30 | . | CAWSVGLAGRYEQYF | TGTGCCTGGAGTGTAGGGCTAGCGGGGCGCTACGAGCAGTACTTC
TRBD2 | TRBJ2-5 | TRBV5-6 | . | CACRFGGETQYF | TGTGCCTGCAGGTTCGGGGGGGAGACCCAGTACTTC
. | TRBJ2-3 | TRBV6-5 | . | CASSYAGRSTDTQYF | TGTGCCAGCAGTTACGCGGGCAGGAGCACAGATACGCAGTATTTT
. | TRBJ2-5 | TRBV20-1 | . | CSATQGPETQYF | TGCAGTGCTACACAGGGCCCAGAGACCCAGTACTTC
. | TRBJ2-1 | TRBV18 | . | CASSRPDGGGRNEQFF | TGTGCCAGCTCCCGCCCGGACGGGGGCGGTCGGAATGAGCAGTTCTTC
. | TRBJ2-3 | TRBV20-1 | . | CSAPDPSTDTQYF | TGCAGTGCCCCGGACCCGAGCACAGATACGCAGTATTTT
. | TRBJ1-2 | TRBV29-1 | few | CSVSEGVDGYTF | TGCAGCGTCTCCGAAGGGGTTGACGGCTACACCTTC
. | TRBJ1-1 | TRBV28 | . | CASSLETLNTEAFF | TGTGCCAGCAGTTTAGAGACATTGAACACTGAAGCTTTCTTT
TRBD1 | TRBJ1-2 | TRBV5-1 | . | CASSNPRDRAFYGYTF | TGCGCCAGCAGCAACCCCCGGGACAGGGCTTTCTATGGCTACACCTTC
TRBD2 | TRBJ2-5 | TRBV25-1 | . | CASGKRGLAEGTQYF | TGTGCCAGCGGGAAGAGGGGCCTAGCGGAGGGGACCCAGTACTTC
TRBD1 | TRBJ1-4 | TRBV29-1 | . | CSVEGDRRGKLFF | TGCAGCGTTGAAGGGGACAGACGCGGAAAACTGTTTTTT
. | TRBJ2-3 | TRBV15 | . | CATSPRRVADTQYF | TGTGCCACCAGCCCGCGGCGGGTTGCAGATACGCAGTATTTT
. | TRBJ2-5 | TRBV28 | . | CASSSNSETQYF | TGTGCCAGCAGTTCGAATTCCGAGACCCAGTACTTC
. | TRBJ2-1 | TRBV9 | . | CASTLWGGSHNEQFF | TGTGCCAGCACCCTATGGGGAGGCTCTCACAATGAGCAGTTCTTC
. | TRBJ2-3 | TRBV28 | . | CASSLTLASDTQYF | TGTGCCAGCAGTCTGACCCTAGCGTCAGATACGCAGTATTTT
. | TRBJ2-5 | TRBV20-1 | . | CSARDGRPGVRETQYF | TGCAGTGCTAGAGATGGACGTCCGGGGGTGAGAGAGACCCAGTACTTC
. | TRBJ2-7 | TRBV6-5 | . | CASTRGRGGYEQYF | TGTGCCAGCACGCGGGGCAGGGGAGGATACGAGCAGTACTTC
TRBD1 | TRBJ2-7 | TRBV2 | . | CATGDRDNEQYF | TGTGCCACCGGGGACAGGGACAACGAGCAGTACTTC
TRBD1 | TRBJ1-6 | TRBV7-6 | once | CARSRQGAKNSPLHF | TGTGCCCGCAGCAGACAGGGGGCGAAAAATTCACCCCTCCACTTT
TRBD1 | TRBJ2-7 | TRBV5-1 | . | CASNSTGGVYEQYF | TGCGCCAGCAACTCGACAGGGGGCGTTTACGAGCAGTACTTC
TRBD2 | TRBJ2-7 | TRBV25-1 | . | CASGSLYEQYF | TGTGCTAGCGGGAGCCTCTACGAGCAGTACTTC
TRBD2 | TRBJ2-3 | TRBV7-2 | . | CASSLGLAFTDTQYF | TGTGCCAGCAGCTTAGGACTAGCGTTCACAGATACGCAGTATTTT
. | TRBJ1-5 | TRBV12-3/TRBV12-4 | . | CASSYSTGLNQPQHF | TGTGCCAGCAGTTACAGTACAGGTCTCAATCAGCCCCAGCATTTT
. | TRBJ1-5 | TRBV6-2/TRBV6-3 | . | CACSYDGAAGQPQHF | TGTGCCTGCAGTTATGATGGGGCCGCGGGTCAGCCCCAGCATTTT
. | TRBJ1-4 | TRBV20-1 | . | CSANFQKSASSELFF | TGCAGTGCTAATTTCCAAAAATCGGCCTCCTCGGAACTGTTTTTT
. | TRBJ2-7 | TRBV10-3 | few | CAISEGTGATSYEQYF | TGTGCCATCAGTGAGGGGACGGGGGCCACTTCCTACGAGCAGTACTTC
TRBD1 | TRBJ2-3 | TRBV20-1 | few | CSAPTGEDTQYF | TGCAGTGCCCCGACAGGGGAGGATACGCAGTATTTT
TRBD2 | TRBJ2-1 | TRBV9 | . | CASSVSSGVSYNEQFF | TGTGCCAGCAGCGTTTCTAGCGGGGTCTCCTACAATGAGCAGTTCTTC
. | TRBJ1-5 | TRBV6-2/TRBV6-3 | few | CASSPSGRHPQHF | TGTGCCAGCAGTCCTTCAGGGAGGCATCCCCAGCATTTT
. | TRBJ1-4 | TRBV4-2 | . | CASSQVTDSDEKLFF | TGTGCCAGCAGCCAAGTAACGGACAGCGATGAAAAACTGTTTTTT
TRBD1 | TRBJ2-7 | TRBV20-1 | . | CSAGQGSSSYEQYF | TGCAGTGCCGGACAGGGGTCGAGCTCCTACGAGCAGTACTTC
. | TRBJ2-7 | TRBV5-1 | . | CASSLHPALSSYEQYF | TGCGCCAGCAGCTTGCACCCAGCGCTTAGCTCCTACGAGCAGTACTTC
. | TRBJ2-7 | TRBV29-1 | . | CSVESPQELNYEQYF | TGCAGCGTTGAATCCCCCCAGGAACTCAACTACGAGCAGTACTTC
TRBD2 | TRBJ2-4 | TRBV3-1 | . | CASQWRMASGGTTKNIQYF | TGTGCCAGCCAGTGGCGAATGGCTAGCGGCGGTACAACCAAAAACATTCAGTACTTC
TRBD2 | TRBJ2-1 | TRBV4-3 | few | CASSQTLLAGQFF | TGCGCCAGCAGCCAAACCTTACTAGCGGGGCAGTTCTTC
. | TRBJ2-3 | TRBV24-1 | . | CATSDLRGQNSDTQYF | TGTGCCACCAGTGATTTGCGGGGTCAAAATTCAGATACGCAGTATTTT